A selection of T cell receptor beta chains follows, all from one sample in a study of T cells in Graves' hyperthyroidism and ophthalmopathy. TCRdb ran MiXCR on the multiplex PCR reads and lists one entry per CDR3 protein. The profile shows 450,000 to 650,000 distinct CDR3 sequences, 15% to 20% of them singletons. Sequenced sample: blood. The origin of the receptors is a young woman with Graves' ophthalmopathy. Both conserved end residues are part of each CDR3. Each record gives: J gene, D gene, V gene, clone size, CDR3 protein, CDR3 DNA. The D gene is left open where the match is weak. Expanded clones get a size class; other rows say once, few or many, or leave the size out.

J gene: TRBJ1-1
D gene: -
V gene: TRBV2
clone size: few
CDR3 protein: CASCTERVPLPGEGAFF
CDR3 DNA: TGTGCCAGCTGCACCGAACGAGTGCCCCTCCCCGGGGAAGGGGCTTTCTTT

J gene: TRBJ2-1
D gene: -
V gene: TRBV2
clone size: few
CDR3 protein: CASRSEGGAYNEQFF
CDR3 DNA: TGTGCCAGCAGATCAGAAGGGGGGGCCTACAATGAGCAGTTCTTC

J gene: TRBJ1-5
D gene: -
V gene: TRBV24-1
clone size: few
CDR3 protein: CATSDSRGGQPQHF
CDR3 DNA: TGTGCCACCAGTGATTCCCGGGGAGGCCAGCCCCAGCATTTT

J gene: TRBJ1-2
D gene: -
V gene: TRBV7-2
clone size: few
CDR3 protein: CASSLVAGANYGYTF
CDR3 DNA: TGTGCCAGCAGCTTAGTGGCAGGGGCTAACTATGGCTACACCTTC

J gene: TRBJ2-2
D gene: -
V gene: TRBV6-1
clone size: -
CDR3 protein: CASSETLVAGELFF
CDR3 DNA: TGTGCCAGCAGTGAAACGCTAGTGGCCGGGGAGCTGTTTTTT

J gene: TRBJ2-7
D gene: TRBD1
V gene: TRBV11-2
clone size: -
CDR3 protein: CASSLQFTRTGGPYEQYF
CDR3 DNA: TGTGCCAGCAGCTTACAATTCACCAGGACAGGGGGCCCCTACGAGCAGTACTTC

J gene: TRBJ2-7
D gene: -
V gene: TRBV30
clone size: -
CDR3 protein: CAWSSPGVSSYKQYF
CDR3 DNA: TGTGCCTGGAGTAGTCCGGGCGTCAGCTCCTACAAGCAGTACTTC

J gene: TRBJ1-6
D gene: TRBD1
V gene: TRBV9
clone size: few
CDR3 protein: CASSATGGRSSSPLHF
CDR3 DNA: TGTGCCAGCAGCGCAACAGGGGGCCGGTCGAGTTCACCCCTCCACTTT

J gene: TRBJ2-2
D gene: TRBD1
V gene: TRBV7-6
clone size: -
CDR3 protein: CASSLRPPGQGNTGELFF
CDR3 DNA: TGTGCCAGCAGCTTAAGGCCCCCGGGACAGGGGAACACCGGGGAGCTGTTTTTT

J gene: TRBJ2-2
D gene: TRBD1
V gene: TRBV10-3
clone size: few
CDR3 protein: CAISESRDRGTGELFF
CDR3 DNA: TGTGCCATCAGTGAGTCGAGGGACAGGGGGACCGGGGAGCTGTTTTTT

J gene: TRBJ2-5
D gene: TRBD1
V gene: TRBV7-9
clone size: many
CDR3 protein: CASGRYDRGNQETQYF
CDR3 DNA: TGTGCCAGCGGACGCTACGACAGGGGGAACCAAGAGACCCAGTACTTC

J gene: TRBJ2-7
D gene: TRBD1
V gene: TRBV30
clone size: few
CDR3 protein: CAWKETGTGFSYEQYF
CDR3 DNA: TGTGCCTGGAAGGAGACCGGGACAGGGTTCTCCTACGAGCAGTACTTC

J gene: TRBJ1-1
D gene: TRBD1
V gene: TRBV9
clone size: few
CDR3 protein: CASSAGQANTEAFF
CDR3 DNA: TGTGCCAGCAGCGCTGGACAGGCCAACACTGAAGCTTTCTTT

J gene: TRBJ1-5
D gene: -
V gene: TRBV7-9
clone size: -
CDR3 protein: CASSFGENRPQHF
CDR3 DNA: TGTGCCAGCAGCTTCGGAGAGAATCGGCCCCAGCATTTT

J gene: TRBJ2-7
D gene: -
V gene: TRBV28
clone size: many
CDR3 protein: CASSEVEAYEQYF
CDR3 DNA: TGTGCCAGCAGTGAGGTGGAGGCCTACGAGCAGTACTTC

J gene: TRBJ1-1
D gene: -
V gene: TRBV19
clone size: -
CDR3 protein: CASSNLGPPNTEAFF
CDR3 DNA: TGTGCCAGTAGCAACCTGGGACCGCCGAACACTGAAGCTTTCTTT

J gene: TRBJ2-1
D gene: -
V gene: TRBV19
clone size: -
CDR3 protein: CASSIGLNEQFF
CDR3 DNA: TGTGCCAGTAGTATAGGCCTAAATGAGCAGTTCTTC